This T cell receptor beta chain appears in the sequencing data of a study of T-cell memory formation after mild COVID-19. The wider study: TCR clusters were mostly confined to one donor each. Study-wide findings and caveats: Clones shrinking between day 15 and 85 showed a balanced CD4/CD8 split, and those that grew later tilted toward CD4+.

This clonotype showed up just a few times. Its antigen remains unknown. The CDR3 length is 14 residues. Between the trimmed V and J ends, which lost 0 bases and 4 bases, there was a span of 9 bases. The germline gives CDR1 SGDLS, CDR2 YYNGEE. TCRdb ran MiXCR on the 5' RACE reads and lists one entry per CDR3 protein. The sample has about 170,000 distinct CDR3 sequences, 10% to 15% seen once. The gene calls are TRBV9 and TRBJ2-3; no clear D gene. The sequence derives from a young man who had mild COVID-19 (a few samples of this study predate the infection). Cell type and time point are not known. Sequencing was done on a sample of PBMCs or a T cell subset sorted from them (not recorded which). CDR3 amino acids: CASSVANGADTQYF. CDR3 bases: TGTGCCAGCAGCGTAGCTAATGGGGCAGATACGCAGTATTTT.